This T cell receptor (beta chain) was sequenced during a study of beta chain features in type 1 diabetes. Across the study: Investigators examined nearly 110,000,000 sorted cells across all samples.

Post-sort purity exceeded 98% for all sorted populations. Of the isolated RNA, all was reverse transcribed, and so the sequenced material was expressed TCRB transcripts. Method: immunoSEQ multiplex PCR; TCRdb's copy keeps in-frame clones and lacks some. The sample gives just over 450,000 clones, around 28% of which show up once; 0.05% to 0.07% is in the top ten. The CDR3 has 15 residues. The germline V gene has CDR1 GTSNPN and CDR2 SVGIG (reference sequence). The V and J ends lost 0 bases and 4 bases respectively, with 15 bases between them. Note on this clone: Antigen: not known.

Study-wide findings and caveats: Patients' naive, central memory and regulatory TCRB repertoires appeared more alike than those of healthy donors. TCRB CDR3s from Type 1 diabetes patients were moderately but significantly shorter in all four CD4+ subsets.

This sequence was found in a man aged 18 to 35 in good health. The chain employs TRBV30 and TRBJ1-2; D is uncertain. Sample: naive CD4+ T cells from blood. CDR3 amino acids: CAWSVGDGVGYGYTF. Written as DNA, the CDR3 is TGTGCCTGGAGTGTAGGTGACGGTGTAGGCTATGGCTACACCTTC.